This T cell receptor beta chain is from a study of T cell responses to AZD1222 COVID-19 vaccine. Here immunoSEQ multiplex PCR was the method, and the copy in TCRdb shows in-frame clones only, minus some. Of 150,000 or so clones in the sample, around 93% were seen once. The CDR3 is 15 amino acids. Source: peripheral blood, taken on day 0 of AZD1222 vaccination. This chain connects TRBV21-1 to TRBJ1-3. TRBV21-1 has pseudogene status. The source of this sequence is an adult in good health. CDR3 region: CASSKEFLSGNTIYF. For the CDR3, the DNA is TGTGCCAGCAGCAAAGAGTTCCTCTCTGGAAACACCATATATTTT.